This T cell receptor beta chain was profiled in a study of blood T cell repertoires in COVID-19. Looking at the study overall: Collection of acute and convalescent COVID-19 samples took place in the United States, Italy and Spain. T cells, B-cell-depleted T cells, or PBMCs supplied cDNA or gDNA.

In the study's own analysis: How many nucleated cells were present was estimated from reference gene primer amplification. Sequencing was performed with immunoSEQ multiplex PCR; in TCRdb, only in-frame clones are kept and a portion is missing. V, J and clone size were drawn from that table, and D and trimming were deduced from the DNA. This table has under 250,000 clones, more than 65% appearing once. Germline V gene sequence: CDR1 MDHEN, CDR2 SYDVKM. Trimming shortened V by 5 bases and J by 8 bases, and 21 bases separated the two germline ends. The CDR3 is made up of 15 amino acids. This clonotype was sampled from an older woman with acute or convalescent COVID-19. The specimen sequenced was peripheral blood. The V gene is TRBV28, the J gene TRBJ1-2; D might be TRBD1 (6 bases). CDR3 coding DNA: TGTGCCAGCAGTCCCGGACAGTCCTTTCGGGGCGGCTACACCTTC. The encoded protein is CASSPGQSFRGGYTF.